This T cell receptor (beta chain) was captured in a study of cytomegalovirus exposure and HLA in healthy donors. On this clone: The antigen remains unidentified.

Study-wide results and caveats: A later analysis found first-cohort TCR clusters tended to co-occur in the approximately 110 validation repertoires.

The data were produced by immunoSEQ multiplex PCR, yet TCRdb's version contains in-frame clones alone and is incomplete. This sample has around 150,000 clones, with more than 80% found just once. J lost 6 bases, V lost 5 bases, and 8 bases had no gene match. The CDR3 is made up of 15 amino acids. The germline V gene has CDR1 SGHTA and CDR2 FQGTGA. Sample: PBMCs. The receptor was derived from a woman aged 18-29 years in good health and CMV-seropositive. J is TRBJ2-1 and V is TRBV7-3; 9 bases line up with TRBD2. CDR3: CASSKIAGVGNEQFF. CDR3 bases: TGTGCCAGCAGCAAGATAGCGGGAGTCGGCAATGAGCAGTTCTTC.